This T cell receptor (beta chain) was sequenced in a study of T cell repertoires in urothelial bladder cancer. Clones were sequenced by immunoSEQ multiplex PCR, and TCRdb holds only the in-frame ones, with some missing. The sample contains several thousand clones, roughly 60% of which appear only once. The receptor was derived from a human donor with urothelial carcinoma. Sequenced material: tumor-infiltrating cells from bladder cancer.

CDR3 protein: CASSVQGPRRTEAFF. In DNA form, the CDR3 reads TGTGCCAGTAGTGTACAGGGTCCCCGCAGGACTGAAGCTTTCTTT. The V call is TRBV19, the J call TRBJ1-1; maybe TRBD1 (6 bases). Per germline, CDR1 LNHDA and CDR2 SQIVND (reference sequence). The CDR3 covers 15 residues. V lost 5 bases, J lost 5 bases, and 18 bases lay in between. The full variable domain, with the rest looked up from reference TRBV19 and TRBJ1-1, is DGGITQSPKYLFRKEGQNVTLSCEQNLNHDAMYWYRQDPGQGLRLIYYSQIVNDFQKGDIAEGYSVSREKKESFPLTVTSAQKNPTAFYLCASSVQGPRRTEAFFGQGTRLTVV.